Sequencing of this T cell receptor beta chain was carried out in a study of blood T cell repertoires in COVID-19. This clone was counted a few times. The repertoire was sequenced with immunoSEQ multiplex PCR; TCRdb's copy has only in-frame clones and lacks some. The repertoire holds 150,000 to 200,000 clones, with 86% as singletons. The source is a woman in her 70s with acute or convalescent COVID-19. Sequencing used peripheral blood.

The CDR3 here is CSVVETSVTQYF. Here the CDR3 DNA reads TGCAGCGTTGTAGAGACTAGTGTAACCCAGTACTTC. V gene TRBV29-1 combines with J gene TRBJ2-5; TRBD2 is a possible D gene (6 bases). Between the trimmed V and J ends, which lost 4 bases and 8 bases, there was a span of 14 bases. The germline V gene encodes CDR1 SQVTM and CDR2 ANQGSEA. The CDR3 runs 12 residues.